Listed below are T cell receptor beta chains from one sample, sequenced in a study of cytomegalovirus exposure and HLA in healthy donors. TCRdb's table, derived via immunoSEQ multiplex PCR, lists solely in-frame clones and lacks some. The sample gives about 130,000 clones, about 80% of which show up once; approximately 0.97% is in the top ten. The sequencing input was PBMCs. The receptors originated from a human donor in good health. Each CDR3 is given with its conserved first and last residue. The D gene is left open where the match is weak. Expanded clones are given a class, and other clones once, few, many or no size at all.

v_gene: TRBV7-9
j_gene: TRBJ1-2
d_gene: TRBD1
abundance: NA
CDR3aa: CASSSPPGTGGTF
CDR3nt: TGTGCCAGCAGCTCCCCCCCTGGGACAGGGGGCACCTTC

v_gene: TRBV5-5
j_gene: TRBJ2-1
d_gene: NA
abundance: NA
CDR3aa: CASSPPFPRFENEQFF
CDR3nt: TGTGCCAGCAGCCCCCCATTTCCCCGATTTGAGAATGAGCAGTTCTTC

v_gene: TRBV7-7
j_gene: TRBJ2-5
d_gene: TRBD2
abundance: NA
CDR3aa: CASSLAAGGGGETQYF
CDR3nt: TGTGCCAGCAGCTTAGCCGCCGGGGGGGGCGGGGAGACCCAGTACTTC

v_gene: TRBV7-8
j_gene: TRBJ2-7
d_gene: TRBD1
abundance: NA
CDR3aa: CASSLAGQGVGEQYF
CDR3nt: TGTGCCAGCAGCTTAGCCGGGCAGGGGGTAGGCGAGCAGTACTTC

v_gene: TRBV7-6
j_gene: TRBJ1-1
d_gene: NA
abundance: NA
CDR3aa: CASSLVQGWSTEAFF
CDR3nt: TGTGCCAGCAGCTTAGTCCAGGGGTGGTCCACTGAAGCTTTCTTT

v_gene: TRBV6-5
j_gene: TRBJ1-6
d_gene: TRBD1
abundance: NA
CDR3aa: CASRGQGNSPLHF
CDR3nt: TGTGCCAGCAGGGGACAGGGGAATTCACCCCTCCACTTT

v_gene: TRBV6-7
j_gene: TRBJ2-7
d_gene: TRBD1
abundance: few
CDR3aa: CASSYPSGTGAYEQYF
CDR3nt: TGTGCCAGCAGTTACCCCTCCGGGACAGGAGCCTACGAGCAGTACTTC

v_gene: TRBV11-2
j_gene: TRBJ1-2
d_gene: NA
abundance: NA
CDR3aa: CASSPGYGYTF
CDR3nt: TGTGCCAGCAGCCCGGGGTATGGCTACACCTTC

v_gene: TRBV4-1
j_gene: TRBJ1-1
d_gene: NA
abundance: few
CDR3aa: CASSQVTGAEAFF
CDR3nt: TGCGCCAGCAGCCAAGTTACGGGGGCTGAAGCTTTCTTT

v_gene: TRBV6-5
j_gene: TRBJ2-7
d_gene: TRBD1
abundance: NA
CDR3aa: CASSYGQGAYEQYF
CDR3nt: TGTGCCAGCAGTTACGGTCAGGGGGCCTACGAGCAGTACTTC

v_gene: TRBV11-2
j_gene: TRBJ1-4
d_gene: NA
abundance: NA
CDR3aa: CASSPPGGAGEKLFF
CDR3nt: TGTGCCAGCAGCCCGCCGGGGGGTGCGGGTGAAAAACTGTTTTTT

v_gene: TRBV7-9
j_gene: TRBJ2-7
d_gene: NA
abundance: NA
CDR3aa: CASSLAWGDGYEQYF
CDR3nt: TGTGCCAGCAGCTTAGCTTGGGGCGATGGGTACGAGCAGTACTTC

v_gene: TRBV9
j_gene: TRBJ2-5
d_gene: TRBD1
abundance: NA
CDR3aa: CASSLRRGQGETQYF
CDR3nt: TGTGCCAGCAGCCTACGCAGGGGGCAAGGGGAGACCCAGTACTTC

v_gene: TRBV6-5
j_gene: TRBJ1-2
d_gene: NA
abundance: NA
CDR3aa: CASRVANYGYTF
CDR3nt: TGTGCCAGCAGGGTAGCTAACTATGGCTACACCTTC

v_gene: TRBV19
j_gene: TRBJ1-5
d_gene: NA
abundance: NA
CDR3aa: CASSIDLGTTGFPQHF
CDR3nt: TGTGCCAGTAGTATAGATCTAGGGACAACCGGGTTTCCCCAGCATTTT

v_gene: TRBV18
j_gene: TRBJ2-1
d_gene: NA
abundance: NA
CDR3aa: CASSPGGTPYNEQFF
CDR3nt: TGTGCCAGCTCACCGGGGGGGACACCCTACAATGAGCAGTTCTTC

v_gene: TRBV19
j_gene: TRBJ2-7
d_gene: TRBD1
abundance: NA
CDR3aa: CASSRDRGYEQYF
CDR3nt: TGTGCCAGTAGTAGGGACAGGGGCTACGAGCAGTACTTC

v_gene: TRBV10-3
j_gene: TRBJ2-7
d_gene: NA
abundance: NA
CDR3aa: CAISDGTPSSYEQYF
CDR3nt: TGTGCCATCAGTGACGGGACACCTTCCTCCTACGAGCAGTACTTC

v_gene: TRBV7-9
j_gene: TRBJ2-1
d_gene: TRBD1
abundance: once
CDR3aa: CASTSFGGQATLRNEQFF
CDR3nt: TGTGCCAGCACCAGTTTCGGTGGACAGGCTACCCTACGCAATGAGCAGTTCTTC

v_gene: TRBV13
j_gene: TRBJ2-3
d_gene: TRBD2
abundance: NA
CDR3aa: CASSPGGAPDTQYF
CDR3nt: TGTGCCAGCAGTCCCGGGGGGGCTCCAGATACGCAGTATTTT

v_gene: TRBV5-1
j_gene: TRBJ2-5
d_gene: TRBD1
abundance: NA
CDR3aa: CASSRLGQSRGETQYF
CDR3nt: TGCGCCAGCAGCCGCCTGGGACAGTCAAGGGGAGAGACCCAGTACTTC

v_gene: TRBV6-5
j_gene: TRBJ1-1
d_gene: NA
abundance: NA
CDR3aa: CAIRKKDTNTEAFF
CDR3nt: TGTGCCATCAGGAAAAAGGACACGAACACTGAAGCTTTCTTT

v_gene: TRBV6-5
j_gene: TRBJ2-1
d_gene: TRBD2
abundance: NA
CDR3aa: CASSTGGFYNEQFF
CDR3nt: TGTGCCAGCAGTACCGGGGGGTTCTACAATGAGCAGTTCTTC

v_gene: TRBV4-2
j_gene: TRBJ1-2
d_gene: NA
abundance: NA
CDR3aa: CASSQEWAGQIYGYTF
CDR3nt: TGTGCCAGCAGCCAAGAGTGGGCTGGACAGATCTATGGCTACACCTTC

v_gene: TRBV18
j_gene: TRBJ2-7
d_gene: TRBD2
abundance: NA
CDR3aa: CASSPTSGSQFPYEQYF
CDR3nt: TGTGCCAGCTCACCGACTAGCGGGAGCCAATTCCCCTACGAGCAGTACTTC

v_gene: TRBV14
j_gene: TRBJ1-3
d_gene: NA
abundance: few
CDR3aa: CASSYDSVGRGTIYF
CDR3nt: TGTGCCAGCAGCTACGACAGCGTCGGTCGTGGCACCATATATTTT

v_gene: TRBV2
j_gene: TRBJ1-5
d_gene: TRBD1
abundance: NA
CDR3aa: CASSPDRGNQPQHF
CDR3nt: TGTGCCAGCAGCCCCGACAGGGGTAATCAGCCCCAGCATTTT

v_gene: TRBV28
j_gene: TRBJ2-3
d_gene: TRBD2
abundance: NA
CDR3aa: CASSSLTDGLAGGLRVTDTQYF
CDR3nt: TGTGCCAGCAGTTCGCTTACTGACGGACTAGCGGGGGGGCTACGTGTCACAGATACGCAGTATTTT

v_gene: TRBV6-5
j_gene: TRBJ2-7
d_gene: TRBD2
abundance: few
CDR3aa: CASSLAGRYEQYF
CDR3nt: TGTGCCAGCAGTCTAGCGGGCCGCTACGAGCAGTACTTC

v_gene: TRBV5-1
j_gene: TRBJ1-5
d_gene: TRBD1
abundance: NA
CDR3aa: CASSGGTGEGNQPQHF
CDR3nt: TGCGCCAGCAGCGGCGGGACAGGGGAAGGCAATCAGCCCCAGCATTTT

v_gene: TRBV5-5
j_gene: TRBJ1-1
d_gene: NA
abundance: NA
CDR3aa: CASSWDALGRMNTEAFF
CDR3nt: TGTGCCAGCAGCTGGGACGCCCTAGGGAGGATGAACACTGAAGCTTTCTTT

v_gene: TRBV7-9
j_gene: TRBJ2-7
d_gene: TRBD1
abundance: NA
CDR3aa: CASSENVAGGEQYF
CDR3nt: TGTGCCAGCAGTGAAAACGTGGCAGGGGGCGAGCAGTACTTC

v_gene: TRBV7-9
j_gene: TRBJ1-2
d_gene: NA
abundance: NA
CDR3aa: CASSLVGVGVGYTF
CDR3nt: TGTGCCAGCAGCTTAGTTGGCGTGGGCGTTGGCTACACCTTC

v_gene: TRBV7-2
j_gene: TRBJ2-3
d_gene: NA
abundance: NA
CDR3aa: CASSLYGTGPPDTQYF
CDR3nt: TGTGCCAGCAGCTTATACGGTACTGGGCCCCCAGATACGCAGTATTTT

v_gene: TRBV13
j_gene: TRBJ2-1
d_gene: TRBD1
abundance: NA
CDR3aa: CASSLVSGTDYNEQFF
CDR3nt: TGTGCCAGCAGCTTAGTTTCCGGGACAGACTACAATGAGCAGTTCTTC

v_gene: TRBV7-9
j_gene: TRBJ1-5
d_gene: TRBD1
abundance: NA
CDR3aa: CASSPGTGVQPQHF
CDR3nt: TGTGCCAGCAGCCCCGGGACAGGAGTTCAGCCCCAGCATTTT

v_gene: TRBV5-1
j_gene: TRBJ2-1
d_gene: TRBD1
abundance: NA
CDR3aa: CASSWDRVHEQFF
CDR3nt: TGCGCCAGCAGCTGGGACAGGGTCCATGAGCAGTTCTTC

v_gene: TRBV6-1
j_gene: TRBJ2-7
d_gene: TRBD1
abundance: NA
CDR3aa: CASGQGSSYEQYF
CDR3nt: TGTGCCAGCGGACAGGGCAGCTCCTACGAGCAGTACTTC

v_gene: TRBV27
j_gene: TRBJ2-5
d_gene: TRBD1
abundance: NA
CDR3aa: CATHYPPRGRKTQYF
CDR3nt: TGTGCCACCCACTACCCCCCCAGGGGGCGAAAGACCCAGTACTTC

v_gene: TRBV27
j_gene: TRBJ1-6
d_gene: NA
abundance: NA
CDR3aa: CASSFAKRLATDSPLHF
CDR3nt: TGTGCCAGCAGTTTTGCTAAAAGGCTAGCTACGGATTCACCCCTCCACTTT

v_gene: TRBV10-3
j_gene: TRBJ2-2
d_gene: TRBD2
abundance: NA
CDR3aa: CAISAERGGTGELFF
CDR3nt: TGTGCCATCAGTGCGGAGCGGGGGGGTACCGGGGAGCTGTTTTTT

v_gene: TRBV10-2
j_gene: TRBJ2-7
d_gene: NA
abundance: NA
CDR3aa: CASSAALREGAYEQYF
CDR3nt: TGCGCCAGCAGTGCTGCCCTCAGGGAAGGGGCCTACGAGCAGTACTTC

v_gene: TRBV11-1
j_gene: TRBJ2-3
d_gene: TRBD2
abundance: few
CDR3aa: CASSLGLAGADTQYF
CDR3nt: TGTGCCAGCAGCTTAGGTCTAGCGGGGGCAGATACGCAGTATTTT

v_gene: TRBV5-5
j_gene: TRBJ2-2
d_gene: NA
abundance: NA
CDR3aa: CASSLGGANTGELFF
CDR3nt: TGTGCCAGCAGCTTGGGCGGGGCGAACACCGGGGAGCTGTTTTTT

v_gene: TRBV6-6
j_gene: TRBJ2-1
d_gene: NA
abundance: once
CDR3aa: CASAAQEVFNEQFF
CDR3nt: TGTGCCAGCGCGGCCCAGGAGGTGTTTAATGAGCAGTTCTTC

v_gene: TRBV23-1
j_gene: TRBJ2-7
d_gene: NA
abundance: NA
CDR3aa: CASSPWDTSCGEQYF
CDR3nt: TGCGCCAGCAGTCCCTGGGACACCTCATGTGGCGAGCAGTACTTC

v_gene: TRBV4-1
j_gene: TRBJ1-4
d_gene: NA
abundance: few
CDR3aa: CAISRGVEEKLFF
CDR3nt: TGCGCCATTTCCCGCGGGGTAGAGGAAAAACTGTTTTTT

v_gene: TRBV4-2
j_gene: TRBJ2-3
d_gene: NA
abundance: NA
CDR3aa: CASSQDRHRDTQYF
CDR3nt: TGTGCCAGCAGCCAAGACAGGCATAGAGATACGCAGTATTTT

v_gene: TRBV25-1
j_gene: TRBJ2-3
d_gene: TRBD2
abundance: once
CDR3aa: CASNQAGVTDTQYF
CDR3nt: TGTGCCAGCAACCAAGCGGGGGTCACAGATACGCAGTATTTT

v_gene: TRBV9
j_gene: TRBJ2-1
d_gene: NA
abundance: NA
CDR3aa: CASSVVGGEQFF
CDR3nt: TGTGCCAGCAGCGTAGTAGGCGGTGAGCAGTTCTTC

v_gene: TRBV7-9
j_gene: TRBJ1-3
d_gene: TRBD1
abundance: NA
CDR3aa: CASSNPGQGTSGNTIYF
CDR3nt: TGTGCCAGCAGCAACCCGGGACAGGGGACCTCTGGAAACACCATATATTTT